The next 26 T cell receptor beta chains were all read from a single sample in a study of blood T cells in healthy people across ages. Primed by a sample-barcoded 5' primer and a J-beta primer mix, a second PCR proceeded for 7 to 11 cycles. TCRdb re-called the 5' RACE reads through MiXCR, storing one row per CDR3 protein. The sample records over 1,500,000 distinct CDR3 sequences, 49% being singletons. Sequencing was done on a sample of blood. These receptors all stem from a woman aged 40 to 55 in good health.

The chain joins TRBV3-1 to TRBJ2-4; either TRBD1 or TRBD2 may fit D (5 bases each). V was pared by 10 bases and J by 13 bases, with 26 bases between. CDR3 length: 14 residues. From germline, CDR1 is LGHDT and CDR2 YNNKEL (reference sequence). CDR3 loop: CATQVGTGMGEQYF. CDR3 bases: TGTGCCACCCAGGTCGGAACGGGGATGGGGGAGCAGTACTTC.

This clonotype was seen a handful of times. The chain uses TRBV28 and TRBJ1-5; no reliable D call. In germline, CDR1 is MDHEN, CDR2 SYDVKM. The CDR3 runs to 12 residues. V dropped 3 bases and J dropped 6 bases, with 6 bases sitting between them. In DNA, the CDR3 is TGTGCCAGCAGTTTTGGACCTCAGCCCCAGCATTTT. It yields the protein CASSFGPQPQHF. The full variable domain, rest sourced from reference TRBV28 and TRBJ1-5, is DVKVTQSSRYLVKRTGEKVFLECVQDMDHENMFWYRQDPGLGLRLIYFSYDVKMKEKGDIPEGYSVSREKKERFSLILESASTNQTSMYLCASSFGPQPQHFGDGTRLSIL.

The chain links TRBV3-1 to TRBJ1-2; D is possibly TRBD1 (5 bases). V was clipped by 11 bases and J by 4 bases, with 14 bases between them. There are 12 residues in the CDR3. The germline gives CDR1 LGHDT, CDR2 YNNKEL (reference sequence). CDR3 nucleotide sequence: TGTGCCTCATTTGAGACAGTCTATGGCTACACCTTC. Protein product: CASFETVYGYTF.

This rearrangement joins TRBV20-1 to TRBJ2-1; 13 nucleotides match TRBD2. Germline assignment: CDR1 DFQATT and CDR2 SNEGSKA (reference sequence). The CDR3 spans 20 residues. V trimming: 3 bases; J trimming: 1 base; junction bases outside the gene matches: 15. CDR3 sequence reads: CSARRTMTSGGTSSYNEQFF. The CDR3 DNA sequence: TGCAGTGCTAGGCGGACCATGACTAGCGGGGGGACATCGTCCTACAATGAGCAGTTCTTC.

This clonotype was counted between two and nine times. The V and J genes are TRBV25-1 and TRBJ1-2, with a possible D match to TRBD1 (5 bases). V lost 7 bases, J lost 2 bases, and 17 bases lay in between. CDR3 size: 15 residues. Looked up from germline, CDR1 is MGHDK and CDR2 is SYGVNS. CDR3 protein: CASMGEGVHNYGYTF. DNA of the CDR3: TGTGCCAGCATGGGGGAGGGAGTGCACAACTATGGCTACACCTTC.

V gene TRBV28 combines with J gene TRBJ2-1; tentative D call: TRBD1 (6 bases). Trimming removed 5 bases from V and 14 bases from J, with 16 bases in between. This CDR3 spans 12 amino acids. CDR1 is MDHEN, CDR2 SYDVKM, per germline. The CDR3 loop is CASSMTGTRKFF. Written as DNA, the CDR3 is TGTGCCAGCAGTATGACCGGGACAAGGAAGTTCTTC.

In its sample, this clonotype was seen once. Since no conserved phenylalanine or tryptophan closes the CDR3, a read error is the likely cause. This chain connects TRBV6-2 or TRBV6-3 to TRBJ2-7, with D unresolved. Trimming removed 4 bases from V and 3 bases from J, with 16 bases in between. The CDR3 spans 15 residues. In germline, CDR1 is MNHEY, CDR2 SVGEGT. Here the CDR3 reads CASSFEPREHYEQYL. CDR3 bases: TGTGCCAGCAGTTTCGAGCCCCGAGAACACTACGAGCAGTACTTA.

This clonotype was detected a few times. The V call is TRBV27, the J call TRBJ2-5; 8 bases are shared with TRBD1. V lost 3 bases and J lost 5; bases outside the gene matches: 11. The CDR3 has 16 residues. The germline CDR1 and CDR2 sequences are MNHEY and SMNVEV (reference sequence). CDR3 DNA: TGTGCCAGCAGTTTGGGACAGGCCAGGCTCCGGGAGACCCAGTACTTC. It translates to CASSLGQARLRETQYF.

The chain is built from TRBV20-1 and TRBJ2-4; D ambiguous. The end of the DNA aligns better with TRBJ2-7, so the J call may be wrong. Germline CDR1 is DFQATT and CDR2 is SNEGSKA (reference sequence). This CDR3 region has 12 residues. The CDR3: CSAIPDTYEQYF. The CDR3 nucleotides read TGCAGTGCCATACCAGATACCTACGAGCAGTACTTC.

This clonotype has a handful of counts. The CDR3 spells CASSLGGRVETQYF. CDR3 sequence (DNA): TGTGCCAGCAGTTTAGGGGGGCGGGTGGAGACCCAGTACTTC. The gene calls are TRBV12-3 or TRBV12-4 and TRBJ2-5; D possibly corresponds to TRBD1 (6 bases). The CDR3 runs to 14 residues. The germline V and J ends were trimmed by 1 base and 5 bases, with 11 bases remaining between them.

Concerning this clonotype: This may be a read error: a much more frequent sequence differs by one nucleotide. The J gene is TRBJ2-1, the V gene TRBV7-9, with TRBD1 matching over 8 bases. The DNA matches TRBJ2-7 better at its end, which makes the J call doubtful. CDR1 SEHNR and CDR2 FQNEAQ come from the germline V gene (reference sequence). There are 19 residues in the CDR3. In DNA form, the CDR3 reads TGTGCCAGCAGCTTTGGGGCCCGGGACAGGCACACCTCCTACAATGAGCAGTACTTC. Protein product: CASSFGARDRHTSYNEQYF.

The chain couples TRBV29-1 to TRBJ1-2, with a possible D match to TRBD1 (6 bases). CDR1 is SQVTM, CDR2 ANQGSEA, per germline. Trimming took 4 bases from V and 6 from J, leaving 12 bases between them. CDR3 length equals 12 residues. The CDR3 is CSVAGGHHGYTF. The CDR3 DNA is TGCAGCGTTGCCGGGGGGCACCATGGCTACACCTTC.

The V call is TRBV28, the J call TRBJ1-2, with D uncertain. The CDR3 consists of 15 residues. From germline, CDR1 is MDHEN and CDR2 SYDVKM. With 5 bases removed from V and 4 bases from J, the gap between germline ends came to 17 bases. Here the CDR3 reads CASSVSPLNRYGYTF. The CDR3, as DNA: TGTGCCAGCAGTGTTAGTCCCCTCAACCGCTATGGCTACACCTTC.

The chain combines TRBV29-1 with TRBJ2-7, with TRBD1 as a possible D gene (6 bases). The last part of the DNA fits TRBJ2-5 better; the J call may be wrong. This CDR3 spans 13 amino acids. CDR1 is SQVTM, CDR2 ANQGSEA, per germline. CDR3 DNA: TGCAGCGTTGCTCAGGGGCGCGGCGAGACCCAGTACTTC. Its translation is CSVAQGRGETQYF.

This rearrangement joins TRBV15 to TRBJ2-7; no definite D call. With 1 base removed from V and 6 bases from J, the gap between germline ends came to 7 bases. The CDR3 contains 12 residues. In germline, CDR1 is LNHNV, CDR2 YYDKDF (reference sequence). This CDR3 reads CATSRGLGEQYF. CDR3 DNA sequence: TGTGCCACCAGCAGAGGGTTGGGCGAGCAGTACTTC. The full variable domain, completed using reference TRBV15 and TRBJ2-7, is DAMVIQNPRYQVTQFGKPVTLSCSQTLNHNVMYWYQQKSSQAPKLLFHYYDKDFNNEADTPDNFQSRRPNTSFCFLDIRSPGLGDTAMYLCATSRGLGEQYFGPGTRLTVT.

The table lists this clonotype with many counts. The CDR3 is CASSLEISYEQYF. In nucleotides, the CDR3 is TGTGCCAGCAGCTTGGAGATCTCCTACGAGCAGTACTTC. V usage is TRBV7-2 and J usage is TRBJ2-7, with D uncertain. The V gene's germline CDR1 is SGHTA and CDR2 FQGNSA. The CDR3 is 13 amino acids. Deletions cut 3 bases from V and 0 bases from J, with 6 bases between.

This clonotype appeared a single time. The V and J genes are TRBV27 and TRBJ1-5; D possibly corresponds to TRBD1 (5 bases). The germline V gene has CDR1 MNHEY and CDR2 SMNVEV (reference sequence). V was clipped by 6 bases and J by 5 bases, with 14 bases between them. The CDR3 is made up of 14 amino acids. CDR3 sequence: CASRTGGADQPQHF. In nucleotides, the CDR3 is TGTGCCAGCAGGACCGGGGGAGCGGATCAGCCCCAGCATTTT.

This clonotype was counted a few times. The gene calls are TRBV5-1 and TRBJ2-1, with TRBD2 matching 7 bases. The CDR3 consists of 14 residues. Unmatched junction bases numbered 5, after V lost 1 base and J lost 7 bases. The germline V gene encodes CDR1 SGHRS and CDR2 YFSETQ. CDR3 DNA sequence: TGCGCCAGCAGCTTGAGCGAGCGGGGTAATGAGCAGTTCTTC. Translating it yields CASSLSERGNEQFF.

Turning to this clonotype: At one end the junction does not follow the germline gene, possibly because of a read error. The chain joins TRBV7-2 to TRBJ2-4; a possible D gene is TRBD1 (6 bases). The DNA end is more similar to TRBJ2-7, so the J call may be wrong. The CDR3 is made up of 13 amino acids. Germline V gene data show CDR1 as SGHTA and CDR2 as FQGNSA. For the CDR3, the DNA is TGTGTCAGCAGTTCAACAGGGTCCTACGAGCAGTACTTC. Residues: CVSSSTGSYEQYF.

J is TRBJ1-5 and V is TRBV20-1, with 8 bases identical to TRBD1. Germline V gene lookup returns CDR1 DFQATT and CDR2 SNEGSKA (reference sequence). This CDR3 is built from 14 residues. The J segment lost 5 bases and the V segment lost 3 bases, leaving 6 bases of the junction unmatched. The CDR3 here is CSASFTGGHQPQHF. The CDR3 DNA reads TGCAGTGCTAGTTTCACAGGGGGTCATCAGCCCCAGCATTTT.

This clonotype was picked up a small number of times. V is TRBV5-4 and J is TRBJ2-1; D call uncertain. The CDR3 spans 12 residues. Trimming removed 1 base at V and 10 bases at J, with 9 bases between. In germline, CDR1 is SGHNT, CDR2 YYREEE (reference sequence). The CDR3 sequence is CASSLTDGEQFF. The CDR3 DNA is TGTGCCAGCAGCTTGACGGACGGAGAGCAGTTCTTC. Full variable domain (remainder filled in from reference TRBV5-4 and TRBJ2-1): ETGVTQSPTHLIKTRGQQVTLRCSSQSGHNTVSWYQQALGQGPQFIFQYYREEENGRGNFPPRFSGLQFPNYSSELNVNALELDDSALYLCASSLTDGEQFFGPGTRLTVL.

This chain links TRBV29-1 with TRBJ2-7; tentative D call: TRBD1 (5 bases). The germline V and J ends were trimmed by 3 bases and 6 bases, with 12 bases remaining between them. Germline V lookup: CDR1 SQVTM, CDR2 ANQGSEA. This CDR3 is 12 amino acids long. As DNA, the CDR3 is TGCAGCGTTGAGGGGCAGTCGGGCGAGCAGTACTTC. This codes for CSVEGQSGEQYF.

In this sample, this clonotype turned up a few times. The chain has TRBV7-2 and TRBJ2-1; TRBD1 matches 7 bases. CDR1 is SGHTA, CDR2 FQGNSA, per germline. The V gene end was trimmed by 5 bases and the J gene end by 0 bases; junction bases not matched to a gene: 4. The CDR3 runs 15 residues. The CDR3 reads CASSLGQDSYNEQFF. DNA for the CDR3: TGTGCCAGCAGCCTAGGACAGGACTCCTACAATGAGCAGTTCTTC.

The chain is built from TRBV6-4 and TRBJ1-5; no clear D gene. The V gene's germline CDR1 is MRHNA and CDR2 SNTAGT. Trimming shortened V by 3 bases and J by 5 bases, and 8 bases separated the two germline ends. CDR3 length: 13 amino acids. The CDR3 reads CASSEQSDQPQHF. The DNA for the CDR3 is TGTGCCAGCAGTGAACAATCGGATCAGCCCCAGCATTTT.

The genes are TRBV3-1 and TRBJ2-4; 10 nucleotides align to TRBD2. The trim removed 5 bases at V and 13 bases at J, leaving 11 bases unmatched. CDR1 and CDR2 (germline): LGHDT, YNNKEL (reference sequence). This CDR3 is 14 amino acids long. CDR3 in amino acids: CASSLSTSGLSQYF. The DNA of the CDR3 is TGTGCCAGCAGCTTATCGACTAGCGGGTTATCCCAGTACTTC.

In DNA, the CDR3 is TGTGCCAGCAGCGTTGACCCACGGACATACGAGCAGTACTTC. It is translated as CASSVDPRTYEQYF. The V gene is TRBV7-6, the J gene TRBJ2-7; D possibly corresponds to TRBD1 (5 bases). The CDR3 is 14 amino acids. In germline, CDR1 is SGHVS, CDR2 FNYEAQ. Deletions cut 5 bases from V and 4 bases from J, with 15 bases between.